This TCR beta chain was observed in a study of shared clonotypes between healthy human individuals. This CDR3 contains 17 residues. V dropped 5 bases and J dropped 3 bases, with 22 bases sitting between them. The V gene's germline CDR1 is MRHNA and CDR2 SNTAGT. The authors distributed each subset's genomic DNA evenly over several immunoSEQ plates. Per the original data handling: Junction-only immunoSEQ data arrived without quality scores, meaning filtering differed. Assay used: immunoSEQ multiplex PCR; TCRdb lists only in-frame clones, some missing. V, J and clone size reflect that table, while D and trimming were determined from the DNA. This table has a few hundred thousand clones, roughly four fifths appearing once.

The source is a woman between 40 and 50 years old in good health. Some clones in this sample may be carry-over from other donors' samples. V gene TRBV6-4 combines with J gene TRBJ1-2, with unresolved D. Sequenced sample: PBMCs. The CDR3 is CASSPSFGRGGDYGYTF. CDR3 nucleotide sequence: TGTGCCAGCAGTCCTTCGTTTGGACGGGGTGGCGACTATGGCTACACCTTC.